This T cell receptor beta chain was identified during a study of blood T cell repertoires in COVID-19. At the level of the study: Specimens from acute and convalescent COVID-19 originated in the United States, Italy and Spain. PBMCs, B-cell-depleted T cells, or T cells provided the cDNA or gDNA that made up the material.

Authors' analysis steps: Amplification from reference gene primers served as the basis for estimated nucleated cell counts. TCRdb keeps only in-frame clones here, not all; method: immunoSEQ multiplex PCR. That table furnishes V, J and clone size, whereas the DNA furnished D and trimming. The sample lists some 150,000 clones; roughly 90% were seen once. This CDR3 is 16 amino acids long. In germline, CDR1 is SGHRS, CDR2 YFSETQ. Trimming stripped 4 bases from V and 3 bases from J, with 18 bases between. The sequence came from a human donor in a cohort sampled during active COVID-19. Source material: peripheral blood. The chain recombines TRBV5-1 with TRBJ2-3; possibly TRBD2 for D (7 bases). This CDR3 reads CASSTRGGSVTDTQYF. The CDR3 DNA sequence: TGCGCCAGCAGCACCAGGGGAGGGTCGGTAACAGATACGCAGTATTTT.